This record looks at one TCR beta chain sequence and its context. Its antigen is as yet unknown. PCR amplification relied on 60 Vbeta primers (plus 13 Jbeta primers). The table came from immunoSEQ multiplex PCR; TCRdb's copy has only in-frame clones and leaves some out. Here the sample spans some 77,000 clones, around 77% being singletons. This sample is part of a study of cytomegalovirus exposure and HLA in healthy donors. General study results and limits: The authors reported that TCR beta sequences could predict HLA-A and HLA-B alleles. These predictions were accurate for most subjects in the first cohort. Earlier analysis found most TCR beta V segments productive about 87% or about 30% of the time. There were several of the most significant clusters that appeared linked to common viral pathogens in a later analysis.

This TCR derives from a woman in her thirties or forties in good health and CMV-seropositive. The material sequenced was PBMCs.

Written as DNA, the CDR3 is TGTGCCGCCCGACAGGGTTCCTACGAGCAGTACTTC. Its protein is CAARQGSYEQYF. V gene TRBV10-3 combines with J gene TRBJ2-7; 7 positions agree with TRBD1. The junction had 5 bases not matched to a gene; V was cut back by 11 bases and J by 1 base. The CDR3 is 12 residues long. Germline V gene sequence: CDR1 ENHRY, CDR2 SYGVKD.